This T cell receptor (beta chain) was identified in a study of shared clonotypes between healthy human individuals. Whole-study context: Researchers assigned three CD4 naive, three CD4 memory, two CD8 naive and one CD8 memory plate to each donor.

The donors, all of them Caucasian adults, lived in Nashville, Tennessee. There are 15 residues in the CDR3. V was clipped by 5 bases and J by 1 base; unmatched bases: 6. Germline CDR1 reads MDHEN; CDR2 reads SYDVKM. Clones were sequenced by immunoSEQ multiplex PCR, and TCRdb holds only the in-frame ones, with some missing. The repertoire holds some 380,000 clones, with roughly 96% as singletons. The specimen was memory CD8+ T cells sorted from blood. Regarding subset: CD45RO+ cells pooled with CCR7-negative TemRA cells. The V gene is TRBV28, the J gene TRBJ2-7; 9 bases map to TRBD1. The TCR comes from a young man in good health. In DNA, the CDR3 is TGTGCCAGCAGTAGAACCGGGACAGGGTCCTACGAGCAGTACTTC. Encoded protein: CASSRTGTGSYEQYF.